These 28 T cell receptor beta chains were sequenced from one sample in a study of blood T cell repertoires in COVID-19. The data were produced by immunoSEQ multiplex PCR, yet TCRdb's version contains in-frame clones alone and is incomplete. The sample yields 150,000 to 200,000 clones, approximately 86% seen once. Source material: peripheral blood. The source is a man in his 60s with acute or convalescent COVID-19.

The chain has TRBV5-1 and TRBJ1-3; D not resolved. Germline V gene sequence: CDR1 SGHRS, CDR2 YFSETQ. V was trimmed by 4 bases and J by 4 bases, leaving 15 bases between them. CDR3 length equals 15 residues. The chain's CDR3 is CASSPGAGPGNTIYF. CDR3 in DNA: TGCGCCAGCAGCCCGGGAGCCGGGCCCGGAAACACCATATATTTT. The entire variable domain, with the rest obtained from reference TRBV5-1 and TRBJ1-3, is as follows: KAGVTQTPRYLIKTRGQQVTLSCSPISGHRSVSWYQQTPGQGLQFLFEYFSETQRNKGNFPGRFSGRQFSNSRSEMNVSTLELGDSALYLCASSPGAGPGNTIYFGEGSWLTVV.

The gene calls are TRBV28 and TRBJ2-7; 10 bases line up with TRBD1. The CDR3 spans 13 residues. V was pared by 7 bases and J by 2 bases, with 2 bases of the junction left unmatched. Looked up from germline, CDR1 is MDHEN and CDR2 is SYDVKM. The CDR3 DNA reads TGTGCCAGCAAAGACAGGGGGCCCTACGAGCAGTACTTC. This encodes CASKDRGPYEQYF.

This clone has more than one count but fewer than ten. V is TRBV11-2 and J is TRBJ1-1, with 9 bases identical to TRBD1. The germline V gene has CDR1 SGHAT and CDR2 FQNNGV. J gave up 3 bases and V 4 bases, and 6 bases lay outside the gene matches. The CDR3 consists of 15 residues. This CDR3 reads CASSYRGLRDTEAFF. The DNA for the CDR3 is TGTGCCAGCAGCTACAGGGGGCTGAGGGACACTGAAGCTTTCTTT.

The genes are TRBV10-3 and TRBJ2-7; D uncertain. This CDR3 region has 12 residues. The germline V gene encodes CDR1 ENHRY and CDR2 SYGVKD. The V gene lost 7 bases and the J gene lost 1 base, with 8 bases spanning the gap. The DNA of the CDR3 is TGTGCCATCAAGTCGGTTTCCTACGAGCAGTACTTC. It translates to CAIKSVSYEQYF.

The chain is built from TRBV7-3 and TRBJ2-7; 7 nucleotides align to TRBD1. Trimming at V came to 5 bases and at J to 3 bases, leaving 4 bases not matched to a gene. CDR3 length: 13 amino acids. Germline values: CDR1 SGHTA, CDR2 FQGTGA. DNA of the CDR3: TGTGCCAGCAGCCTCAGACAGGGCTACGAGCAGTACTTC. It translates to CASSLRQGYEQYF.

The chain carries TRBV2 and TRBJ1-6; D not resolved. The V end lost 7 bases, the J end lost 12 bases, and 22 bases lay between the germline ends. Germline V gene sequence: CDR1 SNHLY, CDR2 FYNNEI. The CDR3 consists of 15 residues. CDR3 nucleotides: TGTGCCAGCATAATTGGAACTGGGTCAGGTGGACCCCTCCACTTT. Protein: CASIIGTGSGGPLHF.

V gene TRBV10-1 combines with J gene TRBJ2-1; 8 nucleotides line up with TRBD2. Germline values: CDR1 WNHNN, CDR2 SYGVQD (reference sequence). The CDR3 is 17 amino acids. Losses at the gene ends were 4 bases for V and 4 bases for J; bases not matched to a gene: 12. CDR3: CASSGTSGRGGYNEQFF. In DNA, the CDR3 is TGCGCCAGCAGTGGAACTAGCGGAAGGGGGGGGTACAATGAGCAGTTCTTC.

The gene calls are TRBV7-3 and TRBJ2-3; TRBD2 agrees at 13 bases. The length of the CDR3 is 17 residues. Germline CDR1 SGHTA, CDR2 FQGTGA. V dropped 8 bases and J dropped 2; count of bases not matched to a gene: 10. CDR3 DNA: TGTGCCAGCCGCACGGGGACTAGCGGGGTGTCCACAGATACGCAGTATTTT. Encoded protein: CASRTGTSGVSTDTQYF.

This chain uses TRBV9 with TRBJ2-7; D is undetermined. Germline CDR1 and CDR2: SGDLS and YYNGEE. The CDR3 loop spans 14 amino acids. Trimming took off 4 bases at V and 2 bases at J, with 13 bases between the two ends. The CDR3 protein is CASSPELKTYEQYF. CDR3 DNA: TGTGCCAGCAGCCCCGAGCTTAAGACCTACGAGCAGTACTTC. Full variable domain (outside the CDR3, taken from reference TRBV9 and TRBJ2-7): DSGVTQTPKHLITATGQRVTLRCSPRSGDLSVYWYQQSLDQGLQFLIQYYNGEERAKGNILERFSAQQFPDLHSELNLSSLELGDSALYFCASSPELKTYEQYFGPGTRLTVT.

The chain joins TRBV11-2 to TRBJ1-1; maybe TRBD1 (6 bases). V gave up 6 bases and J gave up 5 bases, with 16 bases separating them. Germline values: CDR1 SGHAT, CDR2 FQNNGV. This CDR3 region has 14 residues. The chain's CDR3 is CASRLHQGWTEAFF. The CDR3 DNA reads as TGTGCCAGCAGACTTCACCAGGGGTGGACTGAAGCTTTCTTT.

V and J are TRBV25-1 and TRBJ1-5; D possibly corresponds to TRBD1 (5 bases). The CDR3 sequence is 13 residues long. Trimming stripped 11 bases from V and 0 bases from J, with 11 bases between. The germline gives CDR1 MGHDK, CDR2 SYGVNS. The CDR3 reads CASGGDSNQPQHF. The CDR3 DNA reads TGTGCCTCCGGAGGGGATAGCAATCAGCCCCAGCATTTT.

This chain uses TRBV3-1 (or the pseudogene TRBV3-2) with TRBJ2-1; 12 bases line up with TRBD2. Germline V gene sequence: CDR1 LGHDT, CDR2 YNNKEL (reference sequence). Losses at the gene ends were 5 bases for V and 7 bases for J; bases not matched to a gene: 6. The CDR3 runs to 15 residues. The CDR3 reads CASSSLAGGGNEQFF. The CDR3 coding sequence is TGTGCCAGCAGCTCACTAGCGGGAGGTGGGAATGAGCAGTTCTTC.

This clone was picked up one time. The rearrangement uses TRBV5-8 and TRBJ1-1; D possibly corresponds to TRBD1 (5 bases). There are 13 residues in the CDR3. V lost 4 bases and J 8 bases, leaving 15 bases between the germline ends. Germline V gives CDR1 SGHTS, CDR2 YDEGEE. CDR3 nucleotide sequence: TGTGCCAGCAGCCTGGATCCGAGACAGGAAGCTTTCTTT. It is translated as CASSLDPRQEAFF.

V and J are TRBV14 and TRBJ2-5; the D gene is possibly TRBD2 (6 bases). The ends were cut back, 0 bases at V and 7 bases at J, with 9 bases in the middle. This CDR3 is 13 amino acids long. Germline lookup yields CDR1 SGHDN and CDR2 FVKESK. The CDR3 sequence: CASSQEREGTQYF. CDR3 nucleotide sequence: TGTGCCAGCAGCCAAGAGCGGGAAGGGACCCAGTACTTC. The complete variable domain, with remaining parts taken from reference TRBV14 and TRBJ2-5, reads EAGVTQFPSHSVIEKGQTVTLRCDPISGHDNLYWYRRVMGKEIKFLLHFVKESKQDESGMPNNRFLAERTGGTYSTLKVQPAELEDSGVYFCASSQEREGTQYFGPGTRLLVL.

In its sample, this clone was seen a few times. This chain joins TRBV2 and TRBJ2-7; TRBD2 matches at 9 bases. CDR3 length: 14 residues. The germline V gene has CDR1 SNHLY and CDR2 FYNNEI. The trim removed 10 bases at V and 4 bases at J, leaving 11 bases unmatched. The CDR3 DNA is TGTGCCACGAAGCGGGAGGACAAAGTTTACGAGCAGTACTTC. This encodes CATKREDKVYEQYF.

This chain connects TRBV27 to TRBJ2-1, with TRBD2 matching 9 bases. Per the germline V gene, CDR1 is MNHEY and CDR2 is SMNVEV (reference sequence). This CDR3 contains 20 residues. The trim removed 9 bases at V and 0 bases at J, leaving 21 bases unmatched. The CDR3 region is CASRNRGTSIPYSSYNEQFF. CDR3 nucleotides: TGTGCCAGTCGGAACCGCGGGACTAGCATACCTTACAGCTCCTACAATGAGCAGTTCTTC.

In this sample, this clone turned up once. The rearrangement uses TRBV19 and TRBJ2-1; 10 bases are a match to TRBD2. The CDR3 is made up of 14 amino acids. The germline gives CDR1 LNHDA, CDR2 SQIVND (reference sequence). The trim removed 4 bases at V and 10 bases at J, leaving 7 bases unmatched. DNA of the CDR3: TGTGCCAGTAGTACCCTTCCGGGACTAGCGGAGCAGTTCTTC. Its protein is CASSTLPGLAEQFF.

Only a few counts were recorded for this clone. The chain recombines TRBV7-9 with TRBJ1-1; TRBD1 is a possible D gene (5 bases). The CDR3 is made up of 14 amino acids. Trimming left V 5 bases short and J 4 bases short, with 14 bases between. Germline V gene data show CDR1 as SEHNR and CDR2 as FQNEAQ (reference sequence). The CDR3 loop is CASSTVRDFTEAFF. The CDR3 region has the DNA TGTGCCAGCAGCACCGTCAGGGATTTCACTGAAGCTTTCTTT. The entire variable domain, with the rest obtained from reference TRBV7-9 and TRBJ1-1, is as follows: DTGVSQNPRHKITKRGQNVTFRCDPISEHNRLYWYRQTLGQGPEFLTYFQNEAQLEKSRLLSDRFSAERPKGSFSTLEIQRTEQGDSAMYLCASSTVRDFTEAFFGQGTRLTVV.

The chain uses TRBV5-5 and TRBJ2-7, with D possibly TRBD2 on 6 matching bases. The CDR3 extends over 16 amino acids. V dropped 3 bases and J dropped 2 bases, with 18 bases sitting between them. Per the germline V gene, CDR1 is SGHKS and CDR2 is YYEKEE (reference sequence). CDR3 sequence reads: CASSWDLTTVPYEQYF. CDR3 bases: TGTGCCAGCAGCTGGGACTTGACCACGGTACCCTACGAGCAGTACTTC.

The chain carries TRBV18 and TRBJ2-3, with D maybe TRBD2 (6 bases). This CDR3 is built from 16 residues. V shed 2 bases and J shed 6 bases, with 18 bases lying between them. The germline CDR1 and CDR2 sequences are KGHSH and LQKENI. The DNA of the CDR3 is TGTGCCAGCTCACCAAGGGACTTCCGCGCGGGGGATACGCAGTATTTT. It translates to CASSPRDFRAGDTQYF.

This chain links TRBV5-1 with TRBJ1-5; the D gene is possibly TRBD1 (5 bases). V was trimmed by 4 bases and J by 0 bases, leaving 11 bases between them. Germline CDR1 is SGHRS and CDR2 is YFSETQ. CDR3 length: 15 residues. In DNA, the CDR3 is TGCGCCAGCAGCCCGCAGGGATATAGCAATCAGCCCCAGCATTTT. Translating gives CASSPQGYSNQPQHF.

This chain links TRBV20-1 with TRBJ1-2, with a possible D match to TRBD1 (5 bases). The CDR3 sequence is 11 residues long. V lost 5 bases and J 4 bases, leaving 8 bases between the germline ends. Germline loops: CDR1 DFQATT, CDR2 SNEGSKA (reference sequence). CDR3 nucleotides: TGCAGTGCTGGCGACAGCTATGGCTACACCTTC. This codes for CSAGDSYGYTF.

The rearrangement joins TRBV7-5 to TRBJ1-2; the table gives TRBD1 as D, unverified against the DNA. TRBV7-5 is a documented pseudogene. The CDR3 is 17 residues long. The CDR3 sequence: CVRSLPLRGTHNYGYTF. The DNA for the CDR3 is TGTGTCAGAAGTCTCCCCCTAAGAGGGACACATAACTATGGCTACACCTTC.

The chain links TRBV5-1 to TRBJ2-1; 13 nucleotides agree with TRBD2. The CDR3 loop spans 16 amino acids. Germline CDR1 SGHRS, CDR2 YFSETQ. The trim removed 2 bases at V and 6 bases at J, leaving 5 bases unmatched. The CDR3 loop reads CASSFSGLAGVNEQFF. The CDR3 DNA sequence: TGCGCCAGCAGCTTTAGCGGACTAGCGGGAGTCAATGAGCAGTTCTTC. Full variable domain (missing parts from reference TRBV5-1 and TRBJ2-1): KAGVTQTPRYLIKTRGQQVTLSCSPISGHRSVSWYQQTPGQGLQFLFEYFSETQRNKGNFPGRFSGRQFSNSRSEMNVSTLELGDSALYLCASSFSGLAGVNEQFFGPGTRLTVL.

In DNA, the CDR3 is TGTGCCAGCAGTTCCACCCGGGACTTCAGGCCCTACGAGCAGTACTTC. The encoded protein is CASSSTRDFRPYEQYF. The rearrangement joins TRBV28 to TRBJ2-7; tentative D call: TRBD2 (6 bases). Trimming cost V 4 bases and J 2 bases, with 18 bases left between them. This CDR3 is built from 16 residues. Germline CDR1 MDHEN, CDR2 SYDVKM.

This chain connects TRBV10-3 to TRBJ2-3; 12 positions agree with TRBD1. Unmatched junction bases numbered 13, after V lost 10 bases and J lost 8 bases. CDR1 and CDR2 from the germline V gene are ENHRY and SYGVKD. The CDR3 covers 15 residues. As DNA, the CDR3 is TGTGCCACGGGCCCGGGGGGACAGGGGGCAGCTACGCAGTATTTT. Protein: CATGPGGQGAATQYF.

The rearrangement uses TRBV7-2 and TRBJ2-5; TRBD2 might be the D (6 bases). The CDR3 loop spans 14 amino acids. Germline V lookup: CDR1 SGHTA, CDR2 FQGNSA. The V gene lost 1 base and the J gene lost 6 bases, with 12 bases spanning the gap. CDR3 DNA sequence: TGTGCCAGCAGCTTAGTTCGGGGGTCGAAGACCCAGTACTTC. Its protein product is CASSLVRGSKTQYF. Full variable domain (outside the CDR3, taken from reference TRBV7-2 and TRBJ2-5): GAGVSQSPSNKVTEKGKDVELRCDPISGHTALYWYRQSLGQGLEFLIYFQGNSAPDKSGLPSDRFSAERTGGSVSTLTIQRTQQEDSAVYLCASSLVRGSKTQYFGPGTRLLVL.

The V gene is TRBV10-3, the J gene TRBJ1-3; TRBD1 is a possible D gene (5 bases). V was pared by 7 bases and J by 4 bases, with 14 bases between. The CDR3 loop spans 14 amino acids. The germline CDR1 and CDR2 sequences are ENHRY and SYGVKD. DNA of the CDR3: TGTGCCATCAAATCCCAGGGTTCGGGAAACACCATATATTTT. Translated: CAIKSQGSGNTIYF.